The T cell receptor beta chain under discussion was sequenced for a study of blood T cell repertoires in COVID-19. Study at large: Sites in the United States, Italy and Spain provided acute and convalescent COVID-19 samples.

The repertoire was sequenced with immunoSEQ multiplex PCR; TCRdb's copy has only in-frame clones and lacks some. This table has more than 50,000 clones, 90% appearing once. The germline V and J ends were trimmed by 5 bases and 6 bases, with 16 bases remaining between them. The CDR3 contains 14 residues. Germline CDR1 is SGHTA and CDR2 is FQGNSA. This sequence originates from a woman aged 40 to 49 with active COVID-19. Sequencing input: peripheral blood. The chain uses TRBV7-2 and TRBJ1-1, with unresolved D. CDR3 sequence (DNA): TGTGCCAGCAGCCCGGACTTACTCGTCCCTGAAGCTTTCTTT. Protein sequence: CASSPDLLVPEAFF.